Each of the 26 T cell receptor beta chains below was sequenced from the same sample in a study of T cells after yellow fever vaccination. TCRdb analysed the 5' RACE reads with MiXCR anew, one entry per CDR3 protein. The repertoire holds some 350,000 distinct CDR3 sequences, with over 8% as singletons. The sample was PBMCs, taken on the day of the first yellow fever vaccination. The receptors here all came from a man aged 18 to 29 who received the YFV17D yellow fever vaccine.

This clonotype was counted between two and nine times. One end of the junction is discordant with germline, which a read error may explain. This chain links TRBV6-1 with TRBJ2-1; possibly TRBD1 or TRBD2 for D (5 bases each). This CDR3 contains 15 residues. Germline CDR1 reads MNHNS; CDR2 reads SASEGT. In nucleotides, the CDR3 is TGTGCCAGCATCCGACAGCGGTCCCTCTACGATGAGCAGTTCTTC. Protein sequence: CASIRQRSLYDEQFF.

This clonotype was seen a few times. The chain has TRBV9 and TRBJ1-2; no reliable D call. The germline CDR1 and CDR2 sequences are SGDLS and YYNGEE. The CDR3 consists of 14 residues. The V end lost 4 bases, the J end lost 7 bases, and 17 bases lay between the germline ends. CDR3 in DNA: TGTGCCAGCAGCCCGCCCGGGGTTTATGGTGGCTACACCTTC. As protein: CASSPPGVYGGYTF.

The CDR3 DNA is TGTGCCAGCAATCGAGCGGGGGCGAGCTCCTACAATGAGCAGTTCTTC. Translated: CASNRAGASSYNEQFF. This chain connects TRBV6-2 or TRBV6-3 to TRBJ2-1, with 8 bases matching TRBD2. This CDR3 spans 16 amino acids. J was trimmed by 0 bases and V by 7 bases; bases with no gene match: 8. The V gene's germline CDR1 is MNHEY and CDR2 SVGEGT.

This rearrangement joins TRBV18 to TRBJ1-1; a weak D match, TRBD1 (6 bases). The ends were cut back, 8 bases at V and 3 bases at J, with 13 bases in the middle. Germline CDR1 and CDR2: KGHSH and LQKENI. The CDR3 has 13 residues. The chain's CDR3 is CASLRDIYTEAFF. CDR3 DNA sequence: TGTGCCAGCCTCCGGGACATTTACACTGAAGCTTTCTTT.

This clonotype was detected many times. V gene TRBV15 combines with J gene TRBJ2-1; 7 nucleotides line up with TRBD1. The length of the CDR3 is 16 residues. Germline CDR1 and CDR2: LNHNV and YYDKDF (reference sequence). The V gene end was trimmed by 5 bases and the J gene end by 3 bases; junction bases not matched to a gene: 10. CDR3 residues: CATSVLTGDNYNEQFF. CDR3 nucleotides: TGTGCCACCAGCGTACTCACAGGGGATAACTACAATGAGCAGTTCTTC.

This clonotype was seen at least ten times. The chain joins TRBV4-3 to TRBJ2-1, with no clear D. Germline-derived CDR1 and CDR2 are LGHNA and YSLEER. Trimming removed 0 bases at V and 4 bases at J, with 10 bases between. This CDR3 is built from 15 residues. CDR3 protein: CASSQDRTEYNEQFF. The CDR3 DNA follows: TGCGCCAGCAGCCAAGACAGGACGGAGTACAATGAGCAGTTCTTC.

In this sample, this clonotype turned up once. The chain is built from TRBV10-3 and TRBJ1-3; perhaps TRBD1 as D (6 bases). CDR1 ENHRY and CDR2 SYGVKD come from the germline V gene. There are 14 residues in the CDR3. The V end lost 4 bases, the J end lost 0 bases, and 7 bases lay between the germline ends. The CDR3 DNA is TGTGCCATCAGTGGGACAGTCTCTGGAAACACCATATATTTT. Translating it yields CAISGTVSGNTIYF.

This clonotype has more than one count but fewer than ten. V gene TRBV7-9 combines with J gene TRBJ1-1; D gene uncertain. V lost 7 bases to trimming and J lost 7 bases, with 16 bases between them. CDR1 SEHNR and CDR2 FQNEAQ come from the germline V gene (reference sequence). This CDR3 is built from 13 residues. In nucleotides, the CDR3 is TGTGCCAGCAACCCCCCCGGCCTCGATGAAGCTTTCTTT. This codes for CASNPPGLDEAFF.

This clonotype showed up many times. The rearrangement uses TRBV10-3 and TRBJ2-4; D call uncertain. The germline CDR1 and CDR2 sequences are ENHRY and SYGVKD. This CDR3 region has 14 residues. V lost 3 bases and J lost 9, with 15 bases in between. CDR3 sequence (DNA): TGTGCCATCAGTGATGACCCAGGTTGGGGCATTCAGTACTTC. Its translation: CAISDDPGWGIQYF.

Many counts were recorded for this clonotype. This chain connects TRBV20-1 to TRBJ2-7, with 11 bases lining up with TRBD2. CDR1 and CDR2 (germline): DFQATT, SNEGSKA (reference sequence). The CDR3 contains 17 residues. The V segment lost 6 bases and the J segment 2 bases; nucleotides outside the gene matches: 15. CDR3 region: CSAGPPPGTSGTYEQYF. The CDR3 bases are TGCAGTGCCGGCCCCCCCCCAGGGACTAGCGGTACCTACGAGCAGTACTTC.

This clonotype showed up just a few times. CDR3 protein: CASSVLRNTYEQYF. The DNA of the CDR3 is TGTGCCAGCAGCGTGCTCAGGAACACCTACGAGCAGTACTTC. The chain joins TRBV5-6 to TRBJ2-7; D unresolved. V shed 4 bases and J shed 2 bases, with 13 bases lying between them. Germline V gene lookup returns CDR1 SGHDT and CDR2 YYEEEE. The CDR3 runs 14 residues.

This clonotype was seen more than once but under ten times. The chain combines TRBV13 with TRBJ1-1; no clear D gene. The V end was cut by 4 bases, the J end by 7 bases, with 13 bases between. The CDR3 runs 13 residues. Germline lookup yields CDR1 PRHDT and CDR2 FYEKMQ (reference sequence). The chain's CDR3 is CASSSSLDLEAFF. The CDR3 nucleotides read TGTGCCAGCAGCTCCAGCCTCGACCTTGAAGCTTTCTTT.

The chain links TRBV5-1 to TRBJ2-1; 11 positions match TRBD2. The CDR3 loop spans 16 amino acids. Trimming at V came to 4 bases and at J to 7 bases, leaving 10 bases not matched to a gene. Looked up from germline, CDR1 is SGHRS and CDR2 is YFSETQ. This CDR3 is CASSVTSGAGANEQFF. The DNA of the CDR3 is TGCGCCAGCAGCGTGACTAGCGGGGCGGGCGCGAATGAGCAGTTCTTC.

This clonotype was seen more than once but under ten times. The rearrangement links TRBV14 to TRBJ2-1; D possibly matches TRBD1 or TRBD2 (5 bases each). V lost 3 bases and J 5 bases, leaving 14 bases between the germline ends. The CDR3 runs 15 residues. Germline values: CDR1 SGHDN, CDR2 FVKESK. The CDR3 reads CASSHLGTRHNEQFF. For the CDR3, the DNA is TGTGCCAGCAGCCATCTAGGGACGAGGCACAATGAGCAGTTCTTC.

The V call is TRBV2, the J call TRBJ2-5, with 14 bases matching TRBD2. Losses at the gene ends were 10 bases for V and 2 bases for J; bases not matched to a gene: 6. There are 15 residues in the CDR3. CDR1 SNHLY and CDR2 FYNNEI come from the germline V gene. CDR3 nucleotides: TGTGCCATTGGGGGACTAGCGGGGGAGCAAGAGACCCAGTACTTC. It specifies CAIGGLAGEQETQYF.

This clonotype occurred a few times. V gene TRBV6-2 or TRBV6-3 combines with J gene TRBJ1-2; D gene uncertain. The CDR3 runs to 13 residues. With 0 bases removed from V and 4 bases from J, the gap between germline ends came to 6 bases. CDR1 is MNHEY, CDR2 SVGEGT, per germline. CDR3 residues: CASSYSGGYGYTF. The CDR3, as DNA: TGTGCCAGCAGTTACTCGGGCGGCTATGGCTACACCTTC.

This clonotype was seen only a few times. The CDR3 DNA is TGTGCCAGCAGCTTTATCGGACTTTCCCAGCCCCAGCATTTT. Its protein is CASSFIGLSQPQHF. The rearrangement links TRBV7-2 to TRBJ1-5; D gene uncertain. The CDR3 has 14 residues. CDR1 is SGHTA and CDR2 is FQGNSA in the germline V gene. V was shortened by 3 bases and J by 7 bases, with 13 bases between the two germline ends.

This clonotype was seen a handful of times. CDR3 amino acids: CASSLSTSAGELFF. Here the CDR3 DNA reads TGTGCCAGCAGCTTGTCTACTAGCGCCGGGGAGCTGTTTTTT. V and J are TRBV7-9 and TRBJ2-2; 7 nucleotides agree with TRBD2. V gave up 3 bases and J gave up 6 bases; unmatched junction bases: 4. Germline V gene lookup returns CDR1 SEHNR and CDR2 FQNEAQ (reference sequence). CDR3 size: 14 residues.

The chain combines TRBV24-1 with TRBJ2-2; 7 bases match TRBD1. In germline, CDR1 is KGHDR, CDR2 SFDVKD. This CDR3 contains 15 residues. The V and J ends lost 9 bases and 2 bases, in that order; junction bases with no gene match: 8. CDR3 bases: TGTGCCACCGGACACCGGGACAGCAACACCGGGGAGCTGTTTTTT. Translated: CATGHRDSNTGELFF.

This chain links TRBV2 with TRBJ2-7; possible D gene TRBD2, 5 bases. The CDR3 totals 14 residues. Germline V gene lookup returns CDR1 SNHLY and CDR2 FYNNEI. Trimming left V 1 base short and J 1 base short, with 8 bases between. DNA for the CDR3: TGTGCCAGCAGTGAAGTAACGGGGTCCTACGAGCAGTACTTC. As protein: CASSEVTGSYEQYF.

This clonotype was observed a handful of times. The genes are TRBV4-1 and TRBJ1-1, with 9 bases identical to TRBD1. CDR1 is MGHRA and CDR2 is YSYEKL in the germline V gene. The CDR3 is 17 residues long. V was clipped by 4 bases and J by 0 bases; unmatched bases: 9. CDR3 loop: CASSPTTGGGMNTEAFF. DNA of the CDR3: TGCGCCAGCAGCCCGACGACAGGGGGTGGTATGAACACTGAAGCTTTCTTT.

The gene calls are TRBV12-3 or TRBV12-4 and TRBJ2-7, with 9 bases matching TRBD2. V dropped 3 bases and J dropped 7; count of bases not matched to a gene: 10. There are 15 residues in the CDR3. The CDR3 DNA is TGTGCCAGCAGTTTGGTAGCGGGGGTATCATGGGAGCAGTACTTC. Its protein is CASSLVAGVSWEQYF.

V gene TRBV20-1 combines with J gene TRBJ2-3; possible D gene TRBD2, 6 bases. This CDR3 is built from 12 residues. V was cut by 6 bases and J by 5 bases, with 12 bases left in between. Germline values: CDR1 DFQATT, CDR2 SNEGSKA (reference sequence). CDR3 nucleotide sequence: TGCAGTGCCAGGGCGGGGCGAGATACGCAGTATTTT. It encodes CSARAGRDTQYF.

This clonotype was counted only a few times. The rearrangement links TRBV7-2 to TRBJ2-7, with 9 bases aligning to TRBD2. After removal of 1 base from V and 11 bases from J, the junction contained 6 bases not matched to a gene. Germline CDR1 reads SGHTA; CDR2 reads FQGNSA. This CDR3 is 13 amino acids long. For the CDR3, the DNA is TGTGCCAGCAGCTTAGATTCCAGCGGGGGGAAGTACTTC. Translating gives CASSLDSSGGKYF. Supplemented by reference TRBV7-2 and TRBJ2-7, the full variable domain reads GAGVSQSPSNKVTEKGKDVELRCDPISGHTALYWYRQSLGQGLEFLIYFQGNSAPDKSGLPSDRFSAERTGGSVSTLTIQRTQQEDSAVYLCASSLDSSGGKYFGPGTRLTVT.

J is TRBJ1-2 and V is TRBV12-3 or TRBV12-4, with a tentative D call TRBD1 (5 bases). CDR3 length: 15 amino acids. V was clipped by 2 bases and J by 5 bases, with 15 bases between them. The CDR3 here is CASSLSSIQGYGYTF. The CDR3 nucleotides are TGTGCCAGCAGTTTATCATCCATCCAGGGTTATGGCTACACCTTC.

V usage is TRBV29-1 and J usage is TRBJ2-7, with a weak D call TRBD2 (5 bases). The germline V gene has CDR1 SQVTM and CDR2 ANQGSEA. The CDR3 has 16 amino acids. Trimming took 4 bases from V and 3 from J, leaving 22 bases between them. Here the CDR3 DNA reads TGCAGCGTTGTTCAATCCTCTCGAAGAGGGTACTACGAGCAGTACTTC. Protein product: CSVVQSSRRGYYEQYF.